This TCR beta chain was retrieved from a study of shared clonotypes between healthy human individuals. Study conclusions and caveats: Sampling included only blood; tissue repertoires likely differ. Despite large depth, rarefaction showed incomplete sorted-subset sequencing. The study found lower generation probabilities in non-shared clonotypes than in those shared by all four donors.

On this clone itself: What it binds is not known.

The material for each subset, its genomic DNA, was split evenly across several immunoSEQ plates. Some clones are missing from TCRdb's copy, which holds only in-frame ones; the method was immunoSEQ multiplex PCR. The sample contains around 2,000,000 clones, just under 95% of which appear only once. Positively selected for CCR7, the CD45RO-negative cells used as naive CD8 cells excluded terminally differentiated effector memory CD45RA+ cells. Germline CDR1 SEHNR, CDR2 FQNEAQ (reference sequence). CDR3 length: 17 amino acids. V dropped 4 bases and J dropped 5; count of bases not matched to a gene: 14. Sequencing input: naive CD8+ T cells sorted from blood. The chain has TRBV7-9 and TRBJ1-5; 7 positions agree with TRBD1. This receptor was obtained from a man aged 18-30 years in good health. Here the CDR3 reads CASSSAGGGRGDQPQHF. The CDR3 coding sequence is TGTGCCAGCAGCTCCGCGGGAGGGGGCAGGGGCGATCAGCCCCAGCATTTT. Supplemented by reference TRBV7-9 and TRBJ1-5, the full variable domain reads DTGVSQNPRHKITKRGQNVTFRCDPISEHNRLYWYRQTLGQGPEFLTYFQNEAQLEKSRLLSDRFSAERPKGSFSTLEIQRTEQGDSAMYLCASSSAGGGRGDQPQHFGDGTRLSIL.